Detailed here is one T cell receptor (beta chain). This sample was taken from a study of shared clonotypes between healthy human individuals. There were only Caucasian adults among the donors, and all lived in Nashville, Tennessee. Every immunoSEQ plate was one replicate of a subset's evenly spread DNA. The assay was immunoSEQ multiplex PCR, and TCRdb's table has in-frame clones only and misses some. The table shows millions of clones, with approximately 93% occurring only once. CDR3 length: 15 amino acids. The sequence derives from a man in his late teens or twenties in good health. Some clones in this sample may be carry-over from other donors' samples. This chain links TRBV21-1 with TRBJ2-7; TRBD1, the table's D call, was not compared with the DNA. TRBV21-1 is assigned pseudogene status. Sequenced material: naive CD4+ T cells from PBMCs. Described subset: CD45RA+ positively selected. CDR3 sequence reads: CASHQGQINNYEQYF. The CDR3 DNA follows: TGTGCCAGCCACCAGGGACAGATAAATAACTACGAGCAGTACTTC.